One sample yielded the 25 T cell receptor beta chains listed below, sequenced in a study of blood T cell repertoires in COVID-19. Using immunoSEQ multiplex PCR, the repertoire was profiled, and TCRdb retains in-frame clones only, with some absent. The table has 150,000 to 190,000 clones, over 60% seen once. Sequencing was carried out using peripheral blood. The receptors derive from a woman older than 75 with acute or convalescent COVID-19.

This clone occurred a few times. The CDR3 bases are TGTGCCTGGAGACAGGGCGTGAACACCGGGGAGCTGTTTTTT. Translating it yields CAWRQGVNTGELFF. The chain couples TRBV30 to TRBJ2-2; a possible D gene is TRBD1 (6 bases). The V gene's germline CDR1 is GTSNPN and CDR2 SVGIG (reference sequence). The CDR3 has 14 residues. The germline V and J ends were trimmed by 3 bases and 1 base, with 9 bases remaining between them.

V gene TRBV27 combines with J gene TRBJ1-5; 8 nucleotides line up with TRBD1. The germline CDR1 and CDR2 sequences are MNHEY and SMNVEV (reference sequence). J gave up 6 bases and V 6 bases, and 10 bases lay outside the gene matches. This CDR3 is built from 15 residues. The CDR3 coding sequence is TGTGCCAGCAGCTTCTCGGGACAGGCGGGTCAGCCCCAGCATTTT. Protein product: CASSFSGQAGQPQHF.

V is TRBV5-4 and J is TRBJ2-7; TRBD1 is a possible D gene (7 bases). V lost 0 bases to trimming and J lost 4 bases, with 17 bases between them. The CDR3 is 16 amino acids. The germline V gene has CDR1 SGHNT and CDR2 YYREEE (reference sequence). CDR3 nucleotides: TGTGCCAGCAGCTTGGCCGGGGGACAGAGCAATTACGAGCAGTACTTC. Protein product: CASSLAGGQSNYEQYF.

The V call is TRBV12-3 or TRBV12-4, the J call TRBJ1-2; D not resolved. This CDR3 has 13 amino acids. V lost 5 bases, J lost 7 bases, and 14 bases lay in between. The CDR3 protein is CASSRNVRGGYTF. The DNA for the CDR3 is TGTGCCAGCAGTCGGAATGTTAGAGGTGGCTACACCTTC.

This clone was detected only once. The CDR3 sequence is CASSYTTGGAYEQYF. DNA of the CDR3: TGTGCCAGCAGCTACACGACAGGGGGCGCGTACGAGCAGTACTTC. V and J are TRBV7-8 and TRBJ2-7; 10 bases map to TRBD1. Per germline, CDR1 SGHVS and CDR2 FQNEAQ. This CDR3 comprises 15 residues. V lost 4 bases, J lost 4 bases, and 7 bases stayed unmatched.

The chain employs TRBV4-3 and TRBJ1-1; D might be TRBD1 (6 bases). Germline lookup yields CDR1 LGHNA and CDR2 YSLEER. The CDR3 contains 15 residues. Deletions cut 1 base from V and 3 bases from J, with 12 bases between. The CDR3 DNA follows: TGCGCCAGCAGCCAAGTGTGGGGGCGGGACACTGAAGCTTTCTTT. Amino acids: CASSQVWGRDTEAFF.

This chain links TRBV5-1 with TRBJ2-7; 11 bases are shared with TRBD2. Germline values: CDR1 SGHRS, CDR2 YFSETQ. Unmatched junction bases numbered 7, after V lost 5 bases and J lost 6 bases. This CDR3 region has 14 residues. The chain's CDR3 is CASSSTSGSSEQYF. Written as DNA, the CDR3 is TGCGCCAGCAGTAGTACTAGCGGGAGTAGCGAGCAGTACTTC.

The CDR3: CASRGGQGSLGYTF. The CDR3 DNA is TGTGCCAGCAGGGGGGGACAGGGAAGTCTTGGCTACACCTTC. The chain recombines TRBV28 with TRBJ1-2; 9 bases map to TRBD1. Trimming removed 6 bases from V and 7 bases from J; junction bases left unmatched: 9. CDR3 length: 14 residues. Germline values: CDR1 MDHEN, CDR2 SYDVKM.

The V call is TRBV10-3, the J call TRBJ2-7; D perhaps matches TRBD1 (6 bases). CDR1 and CDR2 (germline): ENHRY, SYGVKD. This CDR3 is 16 amino acids long. The ends were cut back, 0 bases at V and 0 bases at J, with 12 bases in the middle. The CDR3 sequence: CAISESSTGSSYEQYF. In DNA form, the CDR3 reads TGTGCCATCAGTGAGTCATCGACAGGAAGCTCCTACGAGCAGTACTTC.

The chain employs TRBV5-6 and TRBJ1-1; 7 bases fit TRBD1. V shed 3 bases and J 1 base; nucleotides not matched to a gene: 6. This CDR3 has 15 amino acids. Germline V gives CDR1 SGHDT, CDR2 YYEEEE. CDR3 coding DNA: TGTGCCAGCAGCTCTCCGGGACAGAGGAACACTGAAGCTTTCTTT. Translated, it gives CASSSPGQRNTEAFF. Supplemented by reference TRBV5-6 and TRBJ1-1, the full variable domain reads DAGVTQSPTHLIKTRGQQVTLRCSPKSGHDTVSWYQQALGQGPQFIFQYYEEEERQRGNFPDRFSGHQFPNYSSELNVNALLLGDSALYLCASSSPGQRNTEAFFGQGTRLTVV.

The rearrangement joins TRBV12-3 or TRBV12-4 to TRBJ1-5, with D perhaps TRBD1 (6 bases). This CDR3 contains 13 residues. V lost 5 bases and J 6 bases, leaving 11 bases between the germline ends. CDR3: CASSLTGTQPQHF. In DNA form, the CDR3 reads TGTGCCAGCAGTCTTACAGGGACTCAGCCCCAGCATTTT.

V gene TRBV6-5 combines with J gene TRBJ1-5, with a possible D match to TRBD1 (6 bases). Per the germline V gene, CDR1 is MNHEY and CDR2 is SVGAGI. This CDR3 contains 14 residues. Trimming stripped 5 bases from V and 11 bases from J, with 19 bases between. The CDR3 DNA reads as TGTGCCAGCAGTCCGGACAGACGCAGAAAGGCCCAGCATTTT. It encodes CASSPDRRRKAQHF.

The chain couples TRBV7-6 to TRBJ2-1; 7 positions agree with TRBD1. CDR1 is SGHVS and CDR2 is FNYEAQ in the germline V gene. The CDR3 is made up of 13 amino acids. V shed 3 bases and J 7 bases; nucleotides not matched to a gene: 3. The CDR3 nucleotides are TGTGCCAGCAGCTTCTCGACAGGGAATGAGCAGTTCTTC. Translating it yields CASSFSTGNEQFF.

In its sample, this clone was seen a few times. The chain is built from TRBV19 and TRBJ1-2; the D gene is possibly TRBD1 (6 bases). This CDR3 is 14 amino acids long. Trimming shortened V by 2 bases and J by 4 bases, and 11 bases separated the two germline ends. CDR1 is LNHDA, CDR2 SQIVND, per germline (reference sequence). CDR3 sequence: CASSISGQSYGYTF. The CDR3 DNA reads as TGTGCCAGTAGTATATCTGGACAGTCCTATGGCTACACCTTC. The variable domain in full, with the rest retrieved from reference TRBV19 and TRBJ1-2, is DGGITQSPKYLFRKEGQNVTLSCEQNLNHDAMYWYRQDPGQGLRLIYYSQIVNDFQKGDIAEGYSVSREKKESFPLTVTSAQKNPTAFYLCASSISGQSYGYTFGSGTRLTVV.

CDR3 in DNA: TGCGCCAGCACTCCCGGGGCAGGGGGTGAGCAGTTCTTC. It yields the protein CASTPGAGGEQFF. The V and J genes are TRBV10-2 and TRBJ2-1; 7 nucleotides align to TRBD1. Unmatched junction bases numbered 9, after V lost 7 bases and J lost 9 bases. The CDR3 is 13 residues long. The germline V gene encodes CDR1 WSHSY and CDR2 SAAADI.

The V and J genes are TRBV19 and TRBJ1-3, with D perhaps TRBD1 (5 bases). Deletions cut 5 bases from V and 1 base from J, with 9 bases between. The CDR3 loop spans 14 amino acids. The germline V gene encodes CDR1 LNHDA and CDR2 SQIVND (reference sequence). This chain's CDR3 is CASSPGLSGNTIYF. In DNA, the CDR3 is TGTGCCAGTAGTCCGGGACTTTCTGGAAACACCATATATTTT.

The chain couples TRBV3-1 (or the pseudogene TRBV3-2) to TRBJ1-1, with 8 bases fitting TRBD1. Germline V lookup: CDR1 LGHDT, CDR2 YNNKEL (reference sequence). This CDR3 comprises 16 residues. J gave up 11 bases and V 1 base, and 15 bases lay outside the gene matches. CDR3: CASSQGQAGGELDAFF. For the CDR3, the DNA is TGTGCCAGCAGCCAAGGTCAGGCAGGGGGCGAGTTAGACGCTTTCTTT.

The chain is built from TRBV27 and TRBJ2-7, with 10 bases lining up with TRBD1. Looked up from germline, CDR1 is MNHEY and CDR2 is SMNVEV (reference sequence). The CDR3 spans 14 residues. Trimming at V came to 3 bases and at J to 7 bases, leaving 6 bases not matched to a gene. CDR3 sequence reads: CASSFRTGGREQYF. The CDR3 DNA follows: TGTGCCAGCAGTTTTCGGACAGGGGGTCGTGAGCAGTACTTC.

The CDR3 region is CASSGAGLGYTF. CDR3 coding DNA: TGCGCCAGCAGTGGAGCGGGGTTAGGCTACACCTTC. The chain uses TRBV10-2 and TRBJ1-2; D is unresolved. The CDR3 is 12 amino acids. Trimming took 4 bases from V and 8 from J, leaving 11 bases between them. The germline V gene encodes CDR1 WSHSY and CDR2 SAAADI.

The genes are TRBV9 and TRBJ2-1; the D gene is possibly TRBD1 (6 bases). CDR3 size: 15 residues. Germline V gene sequence: CDR1 SGDLS, CDR2 YYNGEE. V lost 0 bases to trimming and J lost 6 bases, with 13 bases between them. The CDR3: CASSVADVGGNEQFF. The CDR3, as DNA: TGTGCCAGCAGCGTAGCGGACGTAGGGGGCAATGAGCAGTTCTTC.

V is TRBV5-6 and J is TRBJ2-2; 11 nucleotides agree with TRBD1. This CDR3 spans 15 amino acids. J was trimmed by 4 bases and V by 4 bases; bases with no gene match: 3. Germline-derived CDR1 and CDR2 are SGHDT and YYEEEE. The CDR3 sequence is CASSTGTGGTGELFF. The DNA of the CDR3 is TGTGCCAGCAGCACCGGGACAGGGGGCACCGGGGAGCTGTTTTTT.

This clone is a singleton in its sample. The rearrangement links TRBV18 to TRBJ1-5; unclear D gene. Trimming shortened V by 3 bases and J by 6 bases, and 6 bases separated the two germline ends. This CDR3 spans 12 amino acids. The V gene's germline CDR1 is KGHSH and CDR2 LQKENI. CDR3 protein: CASSPGGQPQHF. CDR3 DNA: TGTGCCAGCTCACCTGGAGGTCAGCCCCAGCATTTT. Full variable domain (remainder filled in from reference TRBV18 and TRBJ1-5): NAGVMQNPRHLVRRRGQEARLRCSPMKGHSHVYWYRQLPEEGLKFMVYLQKENIIDESGMPKERFSAEFPKEGPSILRIQQVVRGDSAAYFCASSPGGQPQHFGDGTRLSIL.

The chain combines TRBV6-2 or TRBV6-3 with TRBJ2-7, with TRBD2 matching 7 bases. Per germline, CDR1 MNHEY and CDR2 SVGEGT. This CDR3 region has 16 residues. The trim removed 0 bases at V and 4 bases at J, leaving 9 bases unmatched. The CDR3 region is CASSYSDRGVLYEQYF. In DNA, the CDR3 is TGTGCCAGCAGTTACTCCGACCGGGGGGTCCTTTACGAGCAGTACTTC.

The chain has TRBV12-3 or TRBV12-4 and TRBJ1-2; maybe TRBD1 (6 bases). The ends were cut back, 2 bases at V and 6 bases at J, with 10 bases in the middle. This CDR3 is 13 amino acids long. The CDR3 is CASSLWTAHGYTF. The CDR3 DNA reads TGTGCCAGCAGTTTATGGACAGCTCATGGCTACACCTTC.

The rearrangement uses TRBV5-1 and TRBJ2-7; possible D gene TRBD1, 5 bases. Germline-derived CDR1 and CDR2 are SGHRS and YFSETQ. V was trimmed by 2 bases and J by 2 bases, leaving 14 bases between them. The CDR3 covers 15 residues. The CDR3 loop is CASSFTSTAAYEQYF. The CDR3 bases are TGCGCCAGCAGCTTTACCTCGACAGCCGCCTACGAGCAGTACTTC.